A selection of T cell receptor beta chains follows, all from one sample in a study of T cell repertoires in aging, cancer and after chemotherapy. Via MiXCR, TCRdb re-called the multiplex PCR reads, giving one row per CDR3 protein. The sample has around 16,000 distinct CDR3 sequences; 50% are singletons. The sequenced sample was blood. The receptors derive from a human donor in good health. CDR3s leave out the opening cysteine and the closing phenylalanine or tryptophan.

V	J	CDR3
TRBV11-1	TRBJ2-1	ASSSAVRASYNEQF
TRBV29-1	TRBJ2-3	SGVRAGGPTDTQY
TRBV5-6	TRBJ2-4	ASSLGHRRQSKNIQY
TRBV18	TRBJ1-1	ASSPLKTKANTEAF
TRBV6-2/TRBV6-3	TRBJ2-6	ASIRGGDGANVLT
TRBV5-4	TRBJ1-6	ASSQGQVNSPLH
TRBV15	TRBJ2-5	ATSRVAGGTETQY
TRBV6-6	TRBJ2-7	ASSADGYEQY
TRBV27	TRBJ2-7	ASSSGTSGVYEQY
TRBV5-6	TRBJ2-7	ASSIYLCSVTSDEAGGHEQY